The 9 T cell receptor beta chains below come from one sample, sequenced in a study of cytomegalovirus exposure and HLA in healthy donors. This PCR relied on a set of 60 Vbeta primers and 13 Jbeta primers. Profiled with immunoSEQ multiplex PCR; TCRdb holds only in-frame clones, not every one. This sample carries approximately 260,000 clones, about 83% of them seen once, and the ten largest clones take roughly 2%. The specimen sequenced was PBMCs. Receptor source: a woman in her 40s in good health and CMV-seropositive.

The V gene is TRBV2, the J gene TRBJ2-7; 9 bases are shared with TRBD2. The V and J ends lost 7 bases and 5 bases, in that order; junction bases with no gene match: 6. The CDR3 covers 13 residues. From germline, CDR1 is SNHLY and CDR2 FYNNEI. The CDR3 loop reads CASTGLAINEQYF. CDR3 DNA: TGTGCCAGCACCGGACTAGCGATTAACGAGCAGTACTTC.

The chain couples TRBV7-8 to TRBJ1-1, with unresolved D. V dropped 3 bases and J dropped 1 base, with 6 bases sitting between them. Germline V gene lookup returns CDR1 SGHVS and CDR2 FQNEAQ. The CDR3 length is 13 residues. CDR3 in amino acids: CASSFRQNTEAFF. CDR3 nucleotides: TGTGCCAGCAGCTTCAGGCAGAACACTGAAGCTTTCTTT.

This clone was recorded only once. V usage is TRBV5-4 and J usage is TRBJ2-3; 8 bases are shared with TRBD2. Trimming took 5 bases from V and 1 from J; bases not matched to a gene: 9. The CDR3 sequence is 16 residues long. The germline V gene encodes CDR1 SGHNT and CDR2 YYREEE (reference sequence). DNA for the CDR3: TGTGCCAGCAGTTTTGGTGCAGCGGGGGGCACAGATACGCAGTATTTT. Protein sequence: CASSFGAAGGTDTQYF.

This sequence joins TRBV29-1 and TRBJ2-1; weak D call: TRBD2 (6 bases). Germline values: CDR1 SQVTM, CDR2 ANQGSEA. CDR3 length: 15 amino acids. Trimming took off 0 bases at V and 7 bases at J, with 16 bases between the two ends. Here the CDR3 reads CSVEDQEGPGNEQFF. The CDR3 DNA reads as TGCAGCGTTGAAGATCAGGAGGGCCCGGGAAATGAGCAGTTCTTC.

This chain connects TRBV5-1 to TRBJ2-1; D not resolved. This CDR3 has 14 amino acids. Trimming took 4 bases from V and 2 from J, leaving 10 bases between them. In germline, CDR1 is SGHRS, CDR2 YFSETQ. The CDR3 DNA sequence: TGCGCCAGCAGCGAGATCGCCCCCTACAATGAGCAGTTCTTC. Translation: CASSEIAPYNEQFF.

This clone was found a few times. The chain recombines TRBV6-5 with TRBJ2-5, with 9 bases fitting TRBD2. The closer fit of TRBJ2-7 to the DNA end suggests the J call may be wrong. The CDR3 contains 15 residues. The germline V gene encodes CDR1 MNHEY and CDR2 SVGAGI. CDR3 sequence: CASRGAGSGSYEQYF. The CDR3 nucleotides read TGTGCCAGCAGAGGGGCGGGTAGCGGGAGTTACGAGCAGTACTTC.

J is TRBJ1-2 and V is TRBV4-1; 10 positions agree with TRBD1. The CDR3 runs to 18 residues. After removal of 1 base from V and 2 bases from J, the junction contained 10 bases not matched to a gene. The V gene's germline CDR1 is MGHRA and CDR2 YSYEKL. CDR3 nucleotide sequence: TGCGCCAGCAGCCAAGTTCCCGGGACAGGGGAGACGAACTATGGCTACACCTTC. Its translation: CASSQVPGTGETNYGYTF.

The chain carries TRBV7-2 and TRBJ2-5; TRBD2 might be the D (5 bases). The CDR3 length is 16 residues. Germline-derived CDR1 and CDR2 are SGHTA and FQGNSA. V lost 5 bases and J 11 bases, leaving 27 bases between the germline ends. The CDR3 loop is CASSDTRRATMWEQYF. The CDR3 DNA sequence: TGTGCCAGCAGCGATACTCGCCGGGCCACCATGTGGGAGCAGTACTTC.

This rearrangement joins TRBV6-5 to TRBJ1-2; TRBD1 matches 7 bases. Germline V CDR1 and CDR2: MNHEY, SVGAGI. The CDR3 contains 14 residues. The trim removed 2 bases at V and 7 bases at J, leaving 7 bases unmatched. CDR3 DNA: TGTGCCAGCAGTTACCTGACAGGGACCGGTGGCTACACCTTC. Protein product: CASSYLTGTGGYTF.